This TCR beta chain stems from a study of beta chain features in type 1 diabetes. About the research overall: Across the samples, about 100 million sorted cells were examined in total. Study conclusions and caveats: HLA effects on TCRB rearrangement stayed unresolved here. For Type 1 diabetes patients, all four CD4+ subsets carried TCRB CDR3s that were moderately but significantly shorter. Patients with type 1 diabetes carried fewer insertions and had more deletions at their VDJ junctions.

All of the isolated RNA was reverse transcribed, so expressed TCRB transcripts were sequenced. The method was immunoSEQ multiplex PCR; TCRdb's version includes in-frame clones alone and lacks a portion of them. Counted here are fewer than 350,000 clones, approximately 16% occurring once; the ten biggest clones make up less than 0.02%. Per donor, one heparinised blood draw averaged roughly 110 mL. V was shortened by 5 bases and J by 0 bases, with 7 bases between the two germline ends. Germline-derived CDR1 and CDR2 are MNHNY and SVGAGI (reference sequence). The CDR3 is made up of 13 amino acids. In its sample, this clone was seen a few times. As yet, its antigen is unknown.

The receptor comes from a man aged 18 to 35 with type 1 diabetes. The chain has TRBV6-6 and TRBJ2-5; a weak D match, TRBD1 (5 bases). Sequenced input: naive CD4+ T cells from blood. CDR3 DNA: TGTGCCAGCAGTACAGGTTACCAAGAGACCCAGTACTTC. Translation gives CASSTGYQETQYF.